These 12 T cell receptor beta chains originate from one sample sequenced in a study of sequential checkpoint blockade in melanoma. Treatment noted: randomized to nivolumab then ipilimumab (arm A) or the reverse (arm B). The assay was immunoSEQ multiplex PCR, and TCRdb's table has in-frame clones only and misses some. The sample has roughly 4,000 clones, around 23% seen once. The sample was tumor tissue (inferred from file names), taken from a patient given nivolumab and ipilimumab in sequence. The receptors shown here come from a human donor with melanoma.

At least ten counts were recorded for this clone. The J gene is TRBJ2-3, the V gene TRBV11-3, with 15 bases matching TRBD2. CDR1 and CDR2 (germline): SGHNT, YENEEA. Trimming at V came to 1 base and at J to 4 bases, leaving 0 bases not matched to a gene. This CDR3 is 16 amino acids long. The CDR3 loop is CASSLGTSGRADTQYF. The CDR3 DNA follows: TGTGCCAGCAGCTTAGGGACTAGCGGGAGGGCAGATACGCAGTATTTT. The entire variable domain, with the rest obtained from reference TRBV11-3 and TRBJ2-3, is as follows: EAGVVQSPRYKIIEKKQPVAFWCNPISGHNTLYWYLQNLGQGPELLIRYENEEAVDDSQLPKDRFSAERLKGVDSTLKIQPAELGDSAVYLCASSLGTSGRADTQYFGPGTRLTVL.

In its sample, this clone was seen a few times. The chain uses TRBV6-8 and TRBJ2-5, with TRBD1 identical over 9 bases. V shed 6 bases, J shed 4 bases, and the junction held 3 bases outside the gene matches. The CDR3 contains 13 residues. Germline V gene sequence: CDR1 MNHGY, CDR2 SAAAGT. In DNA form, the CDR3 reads TGTGCCAGCAGCCCGGACAGGGGAGAGACCCAGTACTTC. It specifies CASSPDRGETQYF.

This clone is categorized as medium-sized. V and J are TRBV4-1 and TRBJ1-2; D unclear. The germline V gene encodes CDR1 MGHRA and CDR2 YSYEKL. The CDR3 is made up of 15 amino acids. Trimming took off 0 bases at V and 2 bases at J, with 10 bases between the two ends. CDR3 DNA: TGCGCCAGCAGCCAAGATTCCACAGTAAACTATGGCTACACCTTC. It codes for CASSQDSTVNYGYTF.

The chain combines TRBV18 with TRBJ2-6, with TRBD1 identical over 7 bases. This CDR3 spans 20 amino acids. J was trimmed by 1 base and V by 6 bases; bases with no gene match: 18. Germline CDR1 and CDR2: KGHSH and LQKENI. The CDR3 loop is CASSHLPGQKISSGANVLTF. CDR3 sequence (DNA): TGTGCCAGCTCGCATCTACCGGGACAGAAAATATCTTCTGGGGCCAACGTCCTGACTTTC.

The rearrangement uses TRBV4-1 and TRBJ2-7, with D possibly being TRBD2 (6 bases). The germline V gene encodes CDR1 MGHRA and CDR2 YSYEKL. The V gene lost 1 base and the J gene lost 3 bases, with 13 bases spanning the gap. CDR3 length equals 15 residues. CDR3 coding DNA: TGCGCCAGCAGCCAAGCGGGGAGCGGGTTCTACGAGCAGTACTTC. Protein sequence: CASSQAGSGFYEQYF.

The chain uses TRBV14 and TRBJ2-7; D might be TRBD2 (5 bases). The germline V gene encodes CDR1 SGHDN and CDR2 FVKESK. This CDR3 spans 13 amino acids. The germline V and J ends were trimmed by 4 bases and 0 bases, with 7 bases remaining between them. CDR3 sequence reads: CASSPGSSYEQYF. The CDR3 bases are TGTGCCAGCAGCCCGGGAAGCTCCTACGAGCAGTACTTC.

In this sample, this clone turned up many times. This CDR3 is CASSSGAGGGNEKLFF. The CDR3 nucleotides are TGTGCCAGCAGCTCAGGGGCAGGGGGAGGTAATGAAAAACTGTTTTTT. The gene calls are TRBV11-3 and TRBJ1-4, with TRBD1 matching 7 bases. Germline V gene lookup returns CDR1 SGHNT and CDR2 YENEEA. The V segment lost 4 bases and the J segment 4 bases; nucleotides outside the gene matches: 9. The length of the CDR3 is 16 residues. The full variable domain, with the rest looked up from reference TRBV11-3 and TRBJ1-4, is EAGVVQSPRYKIIEKKQPVAFWCNPISGHNTLYWYLQNLGQGPELLIRYENEEAVDDSQLPKDRFSAERLKGVDSTLKIQPAELGDSAVYLCASSSGAGGGNEKLFFGSGTQLSVL.

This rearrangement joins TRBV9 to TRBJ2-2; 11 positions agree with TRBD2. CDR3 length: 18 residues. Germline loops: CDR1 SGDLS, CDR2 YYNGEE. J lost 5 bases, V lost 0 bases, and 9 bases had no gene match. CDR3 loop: CASSVEGSGRAGTGELFF. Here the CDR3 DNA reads TGTGCCAGCAGCGTAGAGGGTAGCGGGAGGGCCGGAACCGGGGAGCTGTTTTTT.

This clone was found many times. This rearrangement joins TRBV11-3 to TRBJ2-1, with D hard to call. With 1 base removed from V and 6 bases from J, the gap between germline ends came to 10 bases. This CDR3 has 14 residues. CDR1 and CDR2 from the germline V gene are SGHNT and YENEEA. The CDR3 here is CASSLGSPPNEQFF. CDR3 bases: TGTGCCAGCAGCTTAGGTTCCCCCCCCAATGAGCAGTTCTTC.

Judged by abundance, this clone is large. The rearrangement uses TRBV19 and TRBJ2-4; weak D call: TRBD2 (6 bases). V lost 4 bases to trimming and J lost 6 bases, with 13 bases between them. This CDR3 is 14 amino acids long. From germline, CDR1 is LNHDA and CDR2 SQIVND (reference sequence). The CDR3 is CASSTNRDLNIQYF. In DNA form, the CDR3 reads TGTGCCAGTAGTACCAACCGGGACTTAAACATTCAGTACTTC.

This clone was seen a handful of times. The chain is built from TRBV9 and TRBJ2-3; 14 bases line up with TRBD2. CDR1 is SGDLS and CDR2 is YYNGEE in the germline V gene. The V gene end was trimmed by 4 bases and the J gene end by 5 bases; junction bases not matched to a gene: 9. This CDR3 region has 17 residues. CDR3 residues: CASSPMGLAGVRDTQYF. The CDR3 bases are TGTGCCAGCAGCCCCATGGGACTAGCGGGAGTTAGAGATACGCAGTATTTT.

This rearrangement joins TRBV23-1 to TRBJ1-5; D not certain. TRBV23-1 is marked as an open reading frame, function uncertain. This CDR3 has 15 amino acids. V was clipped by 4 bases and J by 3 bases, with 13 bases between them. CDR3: CASSLQVPFNQPQHF. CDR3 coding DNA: TGCGCCAGCAGTCTTCAGGTCCCCTTCAATCAGCCCCAGCATTTT.